The clone carrying this T cell receptor beta chain was recorded a few times. Molecules of cDNA were individually given unique molecular identifiers that were attached to them. TCRdb re-called the 5' RACE reads with MiXCR, one entry per CDR3 protein. The sample contains roughly 58,000 distinct CDR3 sequences, 6% to 7% of which appear only once. This specimen comes from a study of early T cells in non-severe SARS-CoV-2 infection. V was pared by 3 bases and J by 1 base, with 12 bases of the junction left unmatched. This CDR3 has 18 residues. This sequence joins TRBV12-3 or TRBV12-4 and TRBJ2-7; 10 bases agree with TRBD1. The sequence derives from an adult who was a healthcare worker with PCR-confirmed SARS-CoV-2 infection or an uninfected control (not recorded which). The sequenced sample consisted of whole blood. CDR3 amino acids: CASSFSGTGVSKSYEQYF. Written as DNA, the CDR3 is TGTGCCAGCAGTTTCTCCGGGACAGGGGTATCTAAATCCTACGAGCAGTACTTC.